The 2 T cell receptor beta chains reported below all come from one sample, sequenced in a study of shared clonotypes between healthy human individuals. Only in-frame clones appear in the TCRdb table, and some are missing; sequencing was by immunoSEQ multiplex PCR. This table holds roughly 2,500,000 clones, over 85% found once. Material for sequencing was naive CD4+ T cells from PBMCs. Sample subset: CD45RA+ positively selected. Receptor source: a man aged 18 to 30 in good health. Some clones in this sample may be carry-over from other donors' samples.

Points on this clone: Other DNA sequences in the sample encode the same CDR3. This chain connects TRBV25-1 to TRBJ2-7, with 10 bases that match TRBD1. The CDR3 has 15 amino acids. Per germline, CDR1 MGHDK and CDR2 SYGVNS. V was clipped by 3 bases and J by 1 base; unmatched bases: 3. The CDR3 bases are TGTGCCAGCAGTGATCCGGGACAGGGGTCCTACGAGCAGTACTTC. Its translation: CASSDPGQGSYEQYF.

The chain links TRBV14 to TRBJ2-7; 7 bases are a match to TRBD1. Germline trimming cut 3 bases from V and 7 bases from J; bases unmatched to any gene: 9. This CDR3 spans 14 amino acids. Germline lookup yields CDR1 SGHDN and CDR2 FVKESK. The CDR3 spells CASSQRTGSGEQYF. The DNA for the CDR3 is TGTGCCAGCAGCCAGAGGACAGGTTCGGGGGAGCAGTACTTC.